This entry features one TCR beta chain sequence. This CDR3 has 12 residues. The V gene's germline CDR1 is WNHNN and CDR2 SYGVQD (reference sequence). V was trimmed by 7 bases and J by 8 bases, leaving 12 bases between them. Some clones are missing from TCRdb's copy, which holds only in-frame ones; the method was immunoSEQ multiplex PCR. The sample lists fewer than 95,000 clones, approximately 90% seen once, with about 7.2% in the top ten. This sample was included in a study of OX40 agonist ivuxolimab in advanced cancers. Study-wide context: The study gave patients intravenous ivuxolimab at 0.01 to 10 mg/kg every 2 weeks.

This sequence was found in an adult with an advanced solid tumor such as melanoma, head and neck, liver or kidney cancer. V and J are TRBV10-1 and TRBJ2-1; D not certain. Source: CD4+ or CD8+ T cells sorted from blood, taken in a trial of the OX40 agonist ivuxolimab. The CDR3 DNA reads TGCGCCAGCACCCGAAGGACGTATGAGCAGTTCTTC. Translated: CASTRRTYEQFF.